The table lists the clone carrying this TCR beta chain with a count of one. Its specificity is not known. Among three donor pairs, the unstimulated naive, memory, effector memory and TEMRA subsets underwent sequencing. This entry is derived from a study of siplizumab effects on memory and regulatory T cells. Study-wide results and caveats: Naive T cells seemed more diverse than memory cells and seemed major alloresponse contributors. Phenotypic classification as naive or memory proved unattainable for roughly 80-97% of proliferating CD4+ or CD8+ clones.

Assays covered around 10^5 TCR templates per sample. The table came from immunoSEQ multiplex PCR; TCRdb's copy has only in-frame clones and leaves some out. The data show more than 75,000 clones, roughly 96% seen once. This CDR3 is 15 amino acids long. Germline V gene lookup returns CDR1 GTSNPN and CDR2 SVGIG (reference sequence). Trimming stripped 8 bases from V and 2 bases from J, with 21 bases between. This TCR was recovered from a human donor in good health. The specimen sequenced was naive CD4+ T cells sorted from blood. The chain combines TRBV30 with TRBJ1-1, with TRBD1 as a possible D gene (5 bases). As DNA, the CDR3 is TGTGCCCGAAGGGGCAGGGATATTACCAACACTGAAGCTTTCTTT. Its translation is CARRGRDITNTEAFF.